The entry below gives a single T cell receptor (beta chain) sequence along with its context. Seattle cases were enrolled at active infection and followed longitudinally. The source of the sample is a study of blood T cell repertoires in COVID-19. The overall study: The United States, Italy and Spain supplied acute and convalescent COVID-19 samples. PBMCs, B-cell-depleted T cells, or T cells provided the cDNA or gDNA that made up the material.

Profiling relied on immunoSEQ multiplex PCR, and the TCRdb table lists in-frame clones only, not all of them. Of roughly 230,000 clones detected, around 87% appear once; the ten largest clones hold roughly 2%. Sequenced input: peripheral blood. This clonotype was obtained from a woman aged 55 to 70 with COVID-19, enrolled during active disease.

CDR3 DNA sequence: TGTGCCGGGGCGGCGCTTCGGGATTCACCCCTCCACTTT. It codes for CAGAALRDSPLHF. The chain recombines TRBV30 with TRBJ1-6, with a weak D call TRBD1 (5 bases). Germline values: CDR1 GTSNPN, CDR2 SVGIG (reference sequence). The CDR3 is made up of 13 amino acids. The V and J ends lost 8 bases and 8 bases respectively, with 16 bases between them.